These 22 T cell receptor beta chains came from one sample sequenced in a study of control samples from healthy donors and cancer patients. Using immunoSEQ multiplex PCR, the repertoire was profiled, and TCRdb retains in-frame clones only, with some absent. The sample yields some 130,000 clones, 80% to 95% seen once. Sequenced sample: blood. The source is a middle-aged man in good health.

This chain connects TRBV27 to TRBJ2-7; D not certain. This CDR3 is 14 amino acids long. V lost 0 bases to trimming and J lost 7 bases, with 13 bases between them. CDR1 is MNHEY and CDR2 is SMNVEV in the germline V gene (reference sequence). The CDR3 DNA reads as TGTGCCAGCAGTTTATCGCAGACGTTAGGGGAGCAGTACTTC. It translates to CASSLSQTLGEQYF.

This clone has a single count. This chain uses TRBV7-9 with TRBJ2-7; D is uncertain. The CDR3 spans 12 residues. V lost 0 bases and J 12 bases, leaving 12 bases between the germline ends. Germline assignment: CDR1 SEHNR and CDR2 FQNEAQ (reference sequence). The CDR3 DNA reads as TGTGCCAGCAGCTTAGCGGAAGGGTCCCCGTACTTC. This gives the protein CASSLAEGSPYF. The full variable domain, with the rest looked up from reference TRBV7-9 and TRBJ2-7, is DTGVSQNPRHKITKRGQNVTFRCDPISEHNRLYWYRQTLGQGPEFLTYFQNEAQLEKSRLLSDRFSAERPKGSFSTLEIQRTEQGDSAMYLCASSLAEGSPYFGPGTRLTVT.

The rearrangement uses TRBV6-5 and TRBJ2-1; 8 bases match TRBD2. Looked up from germline, CDR1 is MNHEY and CDR2 is SVGAGI. The trim removed 6 bases at V and 9 bases at J, leaving 10 bases unmatched. This CDR3 contains 14 residues. CDR3 residues: CASRPGLGGGEQFF. CDR3 DNA sequence: TGTGCCAGCAGACCGGGACTCGGGGGGGGTGAGCAGTTCTTC.

The V and J genes are TRBV24-1 and TRBJ2-3; tentatively, D is TRBD1 (6 bases). The CDR3 runs to 16 residues. Germline CDR1 and CDR2: KGHDR and SFDVKD. Trimming removed 3 bases from V and 2 bases from J, with 14 bases in between. Here the CDR3 DNA reads TGTGCCACCAGTGATCCTACAGGGAAACTCACAGATACGCAGTATTTT. It encodes CATSDPTGKLTDTQYF.

This clone was counted only a few times. The V and J genes are TRBV6-5 and TRBJ2-5; a weak D match, TRBD1 (6 bases). The CDR3 is 14 amino acids. The V and J ends lost 5 bases and 0 bases respectively, with 10 bases between them. Germline V gives CDR1 MNHEY, CDR2 SVGAGI. The CDR3 DNA sequence: TGTGCCAGCAGTATGGGACAATACCAAGAGACCCAGTACTTC. Its translation: CASSMGQYQETQYF.

The chain joins TRBV28 to TRBJ2-5; D is undetermined. In germline, CDR1 is MDHEN, CDR2 SYDVKM. Trimming took 7 bases from V and 2 from J, leaving 11 bases between them. This CDR3 is built from 13 residues. CDR3 loop: CASIKTYQETQYF. The DNA for the CDR3 is TGTGCCAGCATCAAGACATATCAAGAGACCCAGTACTTC. The full variable domain, completed using reference TRBV28 and TRBJ2-5, is DVKVTQSSRYLVKRTGEKVFLECVQDMDHENMFWYRQDPGLGLRLIYFSYDVKMKEKGDIPEGYSVSREKKERFSLILESASTNQTSMYLCASIKTYQETQYFGPGTRLLVL.

The V and J genes are TRBV7-3 and TRBJ2-2, with 10 nucleotides matching TRBD2. Per germline, CDR1 SGHTA and CDR2 FQGTGA. With 6 bases clipped from V and 3 bases from J, the junction kept 7 bases outside the gene matches. The CDR3 length is 16 residues. The CDR3 DNA reads TGTGCCAGCAGTGTTAGCGGGGGGTTTGACACCGGGGAGCTGTTTTTT. Translated: CASSVSGGFDTGELFF.

V and J are TRBV7-9 and TRBJ1-2, with unresolved D. Trimming left V 2 bases short and J 0 bases short, with 10 bases between. The CDR3 runs 15 residues. CDR1 and CDR2 (germline): SEHNR, FQNEAQ (reference sequence). The CDR3 nucleotides are TGTGCCAGCAGCTTAATCACAAACTCTAACTATGGCTACACCTTC. Its translation: CASSLITNSNYGYTF. The full variable domain, rest sourced from reference TRBV7-9 and TRBJ1-2, is DTGVSQNPRHKITKRGQNVTFRCDPISEHNRLYWYRQTLGQGPEFLTYFQNEAQLEKSRLLSDRFSAERPKGSFSTLEIQRTEQGDSAMYLCASSLITNSNYGYTFGSGTRLTVV.

The CDR3 DNA sequence: TGCGCCAGCAGTTCCGCCCTACTAGCGGGGGGAAGGAACATTCAGTACTTC. Translation gives CASSSALLAGGRNIQYF. The rearrangement joins TRBV5-1 to TRBJ2-4, with 12 bases fitting TRBD2. Germline CDR1 and CDR2: SGHRS and YFSETQ. The J segment lost 7 bases and the V segment lost 5 bases, leaving 13 bases of the junction unmatched. The CDR3 is made up of 17 amino acids.

The chain uses TRBV7-9 and TRBJ2-2, with TRBD2 matching over 8 bases. V was clipped by 2 bases and J by 4 bases; unmatched bases: 3. The germline gives CDR1 SEHNR, CDR2 FQNEAQ (reference sequence). The CDR3 is 15 residues long. The DNA of the CDR3 is TGTGCCAGCAGCTTACAAGCGGGGGTCACCGGGGAGCTGTTTTTT. The encoded protein is CASSLQAGVTGELFF. The full variable domain, rest sourced from reference TRBV7-9 and TRBJ2-2, is DTGVSQNPRHKITKRGQNVTFRCDPISEHNRLYWYRQTLGQGPEFLTYFQNEAQLEKSRLLSDRFSAERPKGSFSTLEIQRTEQGDSAMYLCASSLQAGVTGELFFGEGSRLTVL.

The rearrangement joins TRBV5-1 to TRBJ2-2; 7 bases align to TRBD1. V lost 5 bases, J lost 1 base, and 5 bases stayed unmatched. From germline, CDR1 is SGHRS and CDR2 YFSETQ. The CDR3 is 15 amino acids. This CDR3 reads CASRTRQGNTGELFF. CDR3 nucleotides: TGCGCCAGCAGGACCCGACAGGGGAACACCGGGGAGCTGTTTTTT. The complete variable domain, with remaining parts taken from reference TRBV5-1 and TRBJ2-2, reads KAGVTQTPRYLIKTRGQQVTLSCSPISGHRSVSWYQQTPGQGLQFLFEYFSETQRNKGNFPGRFSGRQFSNSRSEMNVSTLELGDSALYLCASRTRQGNTGELFFGEGSRLTVL.

The V and J genes are TRBV19 and TRBJ1-1; 11 nucleotides line up with TRBD1. Germline trimming cut 6 bases from V and 5 bases from J; bases unmatched to any gene: 8. There are 15 residues in the CDR3. Germline-derived CDR1 and CDR2 are LNHDA and SQIVND (reference sequence). CDR3 sequence: CASSLTGTGGTEAFF. The CDR3 DNA reads TGTGCCAGTAGCCTGACCGGGACAGGGGGGACTGAAGCTTTCTTT.

The count of this clone is one. The rearrangement links TRBV30 to TRBJ1-6; 7 bases line up with TRBD1. V gave up 2 bases and J gave up 7 bases; unmatched junction bases: 8. The CDR3 has 15 residues. Germline CDR1 GTSNPN, CDR2 SVGIG (reference sequence). The CDR3, as DNA: TGTGCCTGGAGTACACCGACAGGGATCAATTCACCCCTCCACTTT. It codes for CAWSTPTGINSPLHF.

The rearrangement links TRBV7-3 to TRBJ1-1, with D perhaps matching TRBD1 (5 bases). V was trimmed by 4 bases and J by 0 bases, leaving 6 bases between them. The CDR3 has 13 amino acids. CDR1 and CDR2 (germline): SGHTA, FQGTGA. DNA of the CDR3: TGTGCCAGCAGCTCGGGACTGAACACTGAAGCTTTCTTT. This translates into CASSSGLNTEAFF. Complete variable domain (other parts from reference TRBV7-3 and TRBJ1-1): GAGVSQTPSNKVTEKGKYVELRCDPISGHTALYWYRQSLGQGPEFLIYFQGTGAADDSGLPNDRFFAVRPEGSVSTLKIQRTERGDSAVYLCASSSGLNTEAFFGQGTRLTVV.

The chain links TRBV5-5 to TRBJ1-5, with a tentative D call TRBD1 (6 bases). Per the germline V gene, CDR1 is SGHKS and CDR2 is YYEKEE (reference sequence). The CDR3 covers 14 residues. V lost 4 bases to trimming and J lost 1 base, with 9 bases between them. CDR3 DNA sequence: TGTGCCAGCAGCCTACAGGGAAGCAATCAGCCCCAGCATTTT. This encodes CASSLQGSNQPQHF.

The CDR3 DNA reads TGTGCCAGCGAACAGGGTTACGAGCAGTACTTC. Translated: CASEQGYEQYF. V is TRBV7-9 and J is TRBJ2-7; D may be TRBD1 (6 bases). The CDR3 is 11 residues long. Looked up from germline, CDR1 is SEHNR and CDR2 is FQNEAQ (reference sequence). V lost 8 bases and J lost 4, with 9 bases in between.

The gene calls are TRBV6-2 or TRBV6-3 and TRBJ2-7; 11 positions agree with TRBD2. This CDR3 is built from 14 residues. Germline lookup yields CDR1 MNHEY and CDR2 SVGEGT. J lost 6 bases, V lost 4 bases, and 5 bases had no gene match. CDR3 bases: TGTGCCAGCAGTTTAGCGGGGGGGAGAGGCGAGCAGTACTTC. Translation: CASSLAGGRGEQYF.

This sequence joins TRBV24-1 and TRBJ2-1, with D maybe TRBD2 (7 bases). Trimming took off 5 bases at V and 6 bases at J, with 13 bases between the two ends. CDR1 is KGHDR, CDR2 SFDVKD, per germline. The CDR3 is 14 amino acids. CDR3 DNA sequence: TGTGCCACCAGTGTAAGGGGGGGCGCCAATGAGCAGTTCTTC. This translates into CATSVRGGANEQFF.

In this sample, this clone turned up once. This chain connects TRBV5-4 to TRBJ2-4; no clear D gene. From germline, CDR1 is SGHNT and CDR2 YYREEE (reference sequence). CDR3 size: 13 residues. Trimming removed 4 bases from V and 8 bases from J, with 13 bases in between. The CDR3 spells CASSGEGGDIQYF. DNA for the CDR3: TGTGCCAGCAGCGGAGAAGGTGGAGACATTCAGTACTTC.

This chain connects TRBV28 to TRBJ2-1; the D is unclear. This CDR3 has 12 residues. The ends were cut back, 3 bases at V and 4 bases at J, with 4 bases in the middle. Germline V lookup: CDR1 MDHEN, CDR2 SYDVKM. In nucleotides, the CDR3 is TGTGCCAGCAGTTTTTATTACAATGAGCAGTTCTTC. This codes for CASSFYYNEQFF. The whole variable domain, filled in from reference TRBV28 and TRBJ2-1, reads DVKVTQSSRYLVKRTGEKVFLECVQDMDHENMFWYRQDPGLGLRLIYFSYDVKMKEKGDIPEGYSVSREKKERFSLILESASTNQTSMYLCASSFYYNEQFFGPGTRLTVL.

The rearrangement uses TRBV12-3 or TRBV12-4 and TRBJ1-1; perhaps TRBD1 as D (5 bases). There are 13 residues in the CDR3. Trimming took 5 bases from V and 1 from J, leaving 8 bases between them. The CDR3 spells CASSRQGNTEAFF. In DNA form, the CDR3 reads TGTGCCAGCAGTCGTCAGGGGAACACTGAAGCTTTCTTT.

The V gene is TRBV23-1, the J gene TRBJ2-1; TRBD1 matches 7 bases. TRBV23-1 carries the ORF label, with uncertain function. J gave up 5 bases and V 4 bases, and 8 bases lay outside the gene matches. This CDR3 contains 15 residues. CDR3 bases: TGCGCCAGCAGTCCCCGACAGGGCGAAAACAATGAGCAGTTCTTC. It translates to CASSPRQGENNEQFF.